A selection of T cell receptor beta chains follows, all from one sample in a study of shared T cell receptors in the human thymus. Only in-frame clones appear in the TCRdb table, and some are missing; sequencing was by immunoSEQ multiplex PCR. The sample includes under 850,000 clones, roughly 90% of them seen just once. These data also featured in a second study, about human thymus T cells.

The specimen sequenced was thymocytes. These receptors all stem from a boy in the first two years of life with a congenital heart defect. CDR3s leave out the opening cysteine and the closing phenylalanine or tryptophan. The size of a clone is reported for some rows only, either as once, few or many, or as a class for expanded clones.

V gene: TRBV19
clone size: few
CDR3 protein: ASSPKWGVGTDTQY

V gene: TRBV7-6
clone size: -
CDR3 protein: ASSKPRQGTYNEQF

V gene: TRBV28
clone size: -
CDR3 protein: ASSLSGAGGPEQY

V gene: TRBV18
clone size: -
CDR3 protein: ASSIENRAGGEYEQY

V gene: TRBV7-9
clone size: few
CDR3 protein: ASSPSGSSYNEQF

V gene: TRBV7-2
clone size: -
CDR3 protein: ASRAQGFTGELF

V gene: TRBV4-1
clone size: -
CDR3 protein: ASSQWAKAGEYNEQF

V gene: TRBV5-3
clone size: -
CDR3 protein: ARSLPPGTGRAYTEAF

V gene: TRBV6-5
clone size: -
CDR3 protein: ASSYSMARVTTKQY

V gene: TRBV19
clone size: -
CDR3 protein: ASSIAGQENTGELF

V gene: TRBV19
clone size: -
CDR3 protein: ASRPTQGGSGNQPQH

V gene: TRBV11-2
clone size: -
CDR3 protein: ASSPNLGALRLGGEAF

V gene: TRBV19
clone size: -
CDR3 protein: ASSEELAGGPMEQF

V gene: TRBV7-2
clone size: -
CDR3 protein: ASSFPGLAGGPTDTQY

V gene: TRBV15
clone size: -
CDR3 protein: ATSRAGNDEQF

V gene: TRBV30
clone size: -
CDR3 protein: AWTRAGDTDTQY

V gene: TRBV19
clone size: -
CDR3 protein: ASRTGQPNTEAF

V gene: TRBV11-3
clone size: -
CDR3 protein: ASSLFRGLAGLGDTQY

V gene: TRBV4-3
clone size: -
CDR3 protein: ASSQDYRQGVYNEQF

V gene: TRBV5-1
clone size: -
CDR3 protein: ASSFGLAGTTDTQY

V gene: TRBV5-4
clone size: -
CDR3 protein: ASSFKAGGPDTQY

V gene: TRBV29-1
clone size: -
CDR3 protein: SVPGASGTEAF

V gene: TRBV6-5
clone size: -
CDR3 protein: ASSYSLGTSLGQY

V gene: TRBV19
clone size: -
CDR3 protein: ASRSTRSYEQY

V gene: TRBV9
clone size: -
CDR3 protein: ASSVGLAGEETQY

V gene: TRBV4-1
clone size: -
CDR3 protein: ASSQDSGLV

V gene: TRBV27
clone size: once
CDR3 protein: ASSLSSQETQY

V gene: TRBV19
clone size: -
CDR3 protein: ASMSRDRGGETQY

V gene: TRBV9
clone size: -
CDR3 protein: ASSPSGGEVYNEQF

V gene: TRBV27
clone size: -
CDR3 protein: ASSPQCVQGGYEQY

V gene: TRBV27
clone size: -
CDR3 protein: ASSPGTGDSYEQY

V gene: TRBV20-1
clone size: -
CDR3 protein: SARVELGYT

V gene: TRBV11-1
clone size: -
CDR3 protein: ASTRLSAQGGDYGYT

V gene: TRBV6-5
clone size: few
CDR3 protein: ASSGTGGYEQY